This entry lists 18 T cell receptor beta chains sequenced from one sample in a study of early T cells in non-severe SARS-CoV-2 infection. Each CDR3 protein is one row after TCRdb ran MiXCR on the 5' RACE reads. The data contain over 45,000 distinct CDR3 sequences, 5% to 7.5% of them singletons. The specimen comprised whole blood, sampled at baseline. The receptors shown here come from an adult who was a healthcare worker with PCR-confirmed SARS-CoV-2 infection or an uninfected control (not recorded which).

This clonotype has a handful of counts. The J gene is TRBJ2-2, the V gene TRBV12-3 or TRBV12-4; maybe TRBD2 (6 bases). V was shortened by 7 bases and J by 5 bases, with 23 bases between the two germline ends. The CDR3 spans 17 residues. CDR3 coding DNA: TGTGCCAGCACCCAGGTCGGGGGTTGGCTAGGGACCGGGGAGCTGTTTTTT. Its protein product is CASTQVGGWLGTGELFF.

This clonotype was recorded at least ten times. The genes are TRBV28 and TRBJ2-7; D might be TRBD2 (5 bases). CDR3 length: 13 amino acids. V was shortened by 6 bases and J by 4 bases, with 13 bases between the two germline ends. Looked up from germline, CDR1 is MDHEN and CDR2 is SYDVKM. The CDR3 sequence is CASRVGEWYEQYF. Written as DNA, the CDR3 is TGTGCCAGCAGGGTCGGGGAATGGTACGAGCAGTACTTC.

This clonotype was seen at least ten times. In DNA, the CDR3 is TGTGCCTGGAGGCCCGGGACAGGGGTAGGTACGCAGTATTTT. Its protein is CAWRPGTGVGTQYF. The V and J genes are TRBV30 and TRBJ2-3; 10 bases map to TRBD1. V gave up 3 bases and J gave up 8 bases; unmatched junction bases: 8. The CDR3 is 14 residues long. CDR1 GTSNPN and CDR2 SVGIG come from the germline V gene (reference sequence).

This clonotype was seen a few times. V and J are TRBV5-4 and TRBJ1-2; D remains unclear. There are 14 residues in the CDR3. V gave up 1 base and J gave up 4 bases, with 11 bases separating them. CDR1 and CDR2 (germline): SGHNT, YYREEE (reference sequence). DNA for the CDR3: TGTGCCAGCAGCTTGATGTTTAATCTCTATGGCTACACCTTC. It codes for CASSLMFNLYGYTF.

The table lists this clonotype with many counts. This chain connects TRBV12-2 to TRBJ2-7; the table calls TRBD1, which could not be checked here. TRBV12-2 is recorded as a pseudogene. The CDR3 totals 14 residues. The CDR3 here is CASRPRDGAYEQYF. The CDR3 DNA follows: TGTGCAAGTCGCCCCCGGGACGGCGCCTACGAGCAGTACTTC.

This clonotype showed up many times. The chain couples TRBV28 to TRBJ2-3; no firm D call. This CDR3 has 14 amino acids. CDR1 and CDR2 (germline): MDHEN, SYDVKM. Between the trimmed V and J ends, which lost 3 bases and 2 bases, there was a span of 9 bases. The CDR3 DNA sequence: TGTGCCAGCAGTTTGGGTCAGACCACAGATACGCAGTATTTT. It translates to CASSLGQTTDTQYF.

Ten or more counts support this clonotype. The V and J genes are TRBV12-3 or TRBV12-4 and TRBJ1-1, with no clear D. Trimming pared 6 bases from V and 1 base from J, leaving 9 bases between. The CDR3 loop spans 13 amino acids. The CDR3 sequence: CASSGVRNTEAFF. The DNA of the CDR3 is TGTGCCAGCAGCGGGGTTAGGAACACTGAAGCTTTCTTT.

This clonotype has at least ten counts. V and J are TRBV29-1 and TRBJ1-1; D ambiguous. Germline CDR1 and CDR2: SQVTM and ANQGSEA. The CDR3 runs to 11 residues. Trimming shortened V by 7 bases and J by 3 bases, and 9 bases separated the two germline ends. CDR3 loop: CSAEEDTEAFF. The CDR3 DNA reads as TGCAGCGCGGAGGAGGACACTGAAGCTTTCTTT.

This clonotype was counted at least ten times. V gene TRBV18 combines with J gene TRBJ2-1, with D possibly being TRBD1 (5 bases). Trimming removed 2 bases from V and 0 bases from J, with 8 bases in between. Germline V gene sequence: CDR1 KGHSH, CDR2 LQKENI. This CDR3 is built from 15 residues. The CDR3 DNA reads TGTGCCAGCTCACCAGGGGCGAGCTCCTACAATGAGCAGTTCTTC. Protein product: CASSPGASSYNEQFF.

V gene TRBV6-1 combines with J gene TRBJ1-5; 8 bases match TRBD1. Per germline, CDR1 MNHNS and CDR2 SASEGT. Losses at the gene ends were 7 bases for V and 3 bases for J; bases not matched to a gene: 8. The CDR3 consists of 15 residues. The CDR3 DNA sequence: TGTGCCAGCACCCCAGGACAGGGCTACAATCAGCCCCAGCATTTT. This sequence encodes CASTPGQGYNQPQHF.

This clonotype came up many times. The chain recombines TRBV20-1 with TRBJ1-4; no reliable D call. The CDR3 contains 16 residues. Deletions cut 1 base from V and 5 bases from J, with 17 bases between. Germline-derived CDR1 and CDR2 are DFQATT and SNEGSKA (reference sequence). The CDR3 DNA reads TGCAGTGCTAGAGGAGTTCGGACCATGGCAAATGAAAAACTGTTTTTT. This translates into CSARGVRTMANEKLFF.

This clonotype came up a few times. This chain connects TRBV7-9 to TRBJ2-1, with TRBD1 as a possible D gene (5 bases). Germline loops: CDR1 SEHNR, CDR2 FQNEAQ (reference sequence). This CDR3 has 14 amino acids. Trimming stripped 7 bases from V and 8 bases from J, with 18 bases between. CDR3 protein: CASTHGRRVHEQFF. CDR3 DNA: TGTGCCAGCACCCATGGCCGCAGGGTCCATGAGCAGTTCTTC.

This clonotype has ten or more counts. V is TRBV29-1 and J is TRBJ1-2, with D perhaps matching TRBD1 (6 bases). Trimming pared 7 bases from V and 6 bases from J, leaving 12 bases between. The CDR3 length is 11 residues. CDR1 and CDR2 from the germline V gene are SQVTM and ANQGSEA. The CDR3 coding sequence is TGCAGCGCTGGGACAACGGATGGCTACACCTTC. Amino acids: CSAGTTDGYTF.

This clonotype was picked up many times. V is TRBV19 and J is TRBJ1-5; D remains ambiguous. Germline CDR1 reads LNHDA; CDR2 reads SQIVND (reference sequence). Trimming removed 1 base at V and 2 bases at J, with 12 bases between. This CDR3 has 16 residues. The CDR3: CASSIAGRQGNQPQHF. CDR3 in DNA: TGTGCCAGTAGTATAGCGGGGAGGCAGGGCAATCAGCCCCAGCATTTT.

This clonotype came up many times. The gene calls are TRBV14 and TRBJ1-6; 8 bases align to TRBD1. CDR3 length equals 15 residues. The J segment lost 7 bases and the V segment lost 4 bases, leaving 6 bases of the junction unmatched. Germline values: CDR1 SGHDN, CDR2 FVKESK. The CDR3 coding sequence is TGTGCCAGCAGCCGGCGACAGGGGATGAATTCACCCCTCCACTTT. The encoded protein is CASSRRQGMNSPLHF.

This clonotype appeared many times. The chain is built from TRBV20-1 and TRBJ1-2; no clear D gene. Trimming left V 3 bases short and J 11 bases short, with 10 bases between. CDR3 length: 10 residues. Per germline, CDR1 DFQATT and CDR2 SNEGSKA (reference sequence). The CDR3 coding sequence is TGCAGTGCTAGGCGTCATCCTTACACCTTC. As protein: CSARRHPYTF.

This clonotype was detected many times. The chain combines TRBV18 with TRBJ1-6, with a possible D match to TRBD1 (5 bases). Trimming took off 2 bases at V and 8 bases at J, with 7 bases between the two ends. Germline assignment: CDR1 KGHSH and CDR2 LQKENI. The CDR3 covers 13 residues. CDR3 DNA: TGTGCCAGCTCACCAACAGGAGATTCACCCCTCCACTTT. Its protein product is CASSPTGDSPLHF.

The CDR3 is CSASRGIRETQYF. The CDR3, as DNA: TGCAGTGCTAGCCGGGGGATCAGAGAGACCCAGTACTTC. The chain couples TRBV20-1 to TRBJ2-5; tentative D call: TRBD2 (6 bases). The CDR3 sequence is 13 residues long. Trimming shortened V by 3 bases and J by 4 bases, and 12 bases separated the two germline ends. Germline values: CDR1 DFQATT, CDR2 SNEGSKA (reference sequence).